These T cell receptor beta chains were read from a single sample in a study of blood T cell repertoires in COVID-19. The data were produced by immunoSEQ multiplex PCR, yet TCRdb's version contains in-frame clones alone and is incomplete. The data hold about 200,000 clones, with approximately 87% observed a single time. Sequenced material: peripheral blood. These receptors were collected from a man in his sixties who had recovered from COVID-19. Both conserved end residues are trimmed from each CDR3.

CDR3 length	V gene	J gene	CDR3 protein
13	TRBV30	TRBJ1-6	AWSDAGADNSPLH
12	TRBV27	TRBJ1-6	ASSFSVGATPLH
13	TRBV7-3	TRBJ2-1	ASSRTGGDYNEQF
13	TRBV24-1	TRBJ1-5	ATSDAGDSNQPQH
12	TRBV5-4	TRBJ1-1	ASSLDRVNTEAF
10	TRBV19	TRBJ1-6	AGRTGNSPLH
13	TRBV19	TRBJ1-5	ASSMDRGGNQPQH
12	TRBV5-1	TRBJ1-1	ASSLALEQGRTF
14	TRBV6-2/TRBV6-3	TRBJ1-4	ASSKGQGPYNEKLF
13	TRBV19	TRBJ2-2	ASSPASGGSGELF
12	TRBV27	TRBJ2-7	ASSLWTGNYEQY
10	TRBV9	TRBJ1-2	ASSVGGAGYT
13	TRBV3-1/TRBV3-2	TRBJ1-3	ASSQDLLGIDTIY
11	TRBV6-5	TRBJ1-3	ASKTGTLNTIY
13	TRBV28	TRBJ2-7	ASSLASGMIYEQY
12	TRBV3-1/TRBV3-2	TRBJ2-7	ASSRNRVPYEQY
12	TRBV28	TRBJ1-1	ASSFPRGPTEAF